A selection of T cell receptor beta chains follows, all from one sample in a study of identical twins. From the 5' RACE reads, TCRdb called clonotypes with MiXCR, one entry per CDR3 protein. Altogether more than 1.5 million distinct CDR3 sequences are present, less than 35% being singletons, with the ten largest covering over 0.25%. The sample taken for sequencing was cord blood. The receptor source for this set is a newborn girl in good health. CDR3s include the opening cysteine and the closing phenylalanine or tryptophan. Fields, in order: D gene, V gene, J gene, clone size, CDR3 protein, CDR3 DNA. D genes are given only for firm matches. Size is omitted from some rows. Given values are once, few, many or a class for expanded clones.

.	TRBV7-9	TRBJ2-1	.	CASSLASLHRDSLWTGQFF	TGTGCCAGCAGCTTAGCAAGTCTCCACCGGGACTCACTTTGGACTGGGCAGTTCTTC
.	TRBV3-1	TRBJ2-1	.	CAGSQSGNEQFF	TGTGCCGGCAGCCAAAGCGGGAATGAGCAGTTCTTC
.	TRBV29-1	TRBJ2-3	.	CSVFRVASTDTQYF	TGCAGCGTTTTTCGGGTTGCTAGCACAGATACGCAGTATTTT
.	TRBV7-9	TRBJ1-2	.	CASSLAETVRRYTF	TGTGCCAGCAGCTTAGCGGAAACAGTTAGGCGCTACACCTTC
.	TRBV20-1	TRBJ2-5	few	CSARGRGTQLYEQYF	TGCAGTGCTAGAGGCCGGGGGACCCAGTTGTATGAGCAGTACTTC
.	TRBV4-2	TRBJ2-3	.	CASSLSGAPDTQYF	TGTGCCAGCAGCCTGTCGGGAGCCCCAGATACGCAGTATTTT
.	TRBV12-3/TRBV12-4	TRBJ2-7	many	CASGPLAYYEQYF	TGTGCCAGCGGCCCTCTTGCATACTACGAGCAGTACTTC
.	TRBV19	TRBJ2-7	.	CASSMPGGAYEQYF	TGTGCCAGTAGTATGCCGGGGGGCGCCTACGAGCAGTACTTC
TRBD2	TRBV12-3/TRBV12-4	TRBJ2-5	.	CASSRREGQETQYF	TGTGCCAGCAGTCGCCGGGAGGGGCAAGAGACCCAGTACTTC
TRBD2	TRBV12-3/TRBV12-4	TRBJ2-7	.	CASSSASGGFYEQYF	TGTGCCAGCAGTTCGGCTAGCGGGGGGTTCTACGAGCAGTACTTC
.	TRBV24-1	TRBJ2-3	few	CATTSKVTDTQYF	TGTGCCACCACCTCGAAAGTCACAGATACGCAGTATTTT
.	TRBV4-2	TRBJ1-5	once	CASSQERQGNQPQHF	TGTGCCAGCAGCCAAGAAAGGCAGGGCAATCAGCCCCAGCATTTT
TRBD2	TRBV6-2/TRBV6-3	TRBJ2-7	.	CASSYSLAGGYEQYF	TGTGCCAGCAGTTACTCACTAGCGGGAGGTTACGAGCAGTACTTC
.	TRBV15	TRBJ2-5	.	CAVRRQETQYF	TGTGCCGTCCGTCGCCAAGAGACCCAGTACTTC
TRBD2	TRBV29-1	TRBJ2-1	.	CSVVRGRPGNEQFF	TGCAGCGTCGTCCGCGGGAGGCCGGGTAATGAGCAGTTCTTC